Below are 7 T cell receptor beta chains sequenced from a single sample in a study of cytomegalovirus exposure and HLA in healthy donors. It was with 60 Vbeta and 13 Jbeta primers that the PCR ran. Profiled with immunoSEQ multiplex PCR; TCRdb holds only in-frame clones, not every one. Seen in this sample are 150,000 to 200,000 clones; the ten most common clones hold approximately 6.4%. Input material: PBMCs. The receptor source for this set is a man under 40 in good health and CMV-seronegative.

The chain is built from TRBV6-5 and TRBJ2-7; D might be TRBD1 (5 bases). Trimming pared 0 bases from V and 0 bases from J, leaving 6 bases between. The CDR3 covers 14 residues. Germline V gene sequence: CDR1 MNHEY, CDR2 SVGAGI. CDR3 in DNA: TGTGCCAGCAGTTACTCTCAGGGCTCCTACGAGCAGTACTTC. Amino acid sequence: CASSYSQGSYEQYF.

The rearrangement joins TRBV7-9 to TRBJ2-1; 8 bases match TRBD1. Looked up from germline, CDR1 is SEHNR and CDR2 is FQNEAQ (reference sequence). The V and J ends lost 6 bases and 3 bases, in that order; junction bases with no gene match: 7. This CDR3 spans 15 amino acids. The CDR3 coding sequence is TGTGCCAGCAGATTGACAGGGGAAGGCTACAATGAGCAGTTCTTC. It translates to CASRLTGEGYNEQFF.

V and J are TRBV10-2 and TRBJ1-1; 9 bases align to TRBD1. Germline CDR1 is WSHSY and CDR2 is SAAADI. The CDR3 contains 15 residues. The V gene end was trimmed by 4 bases and the J gene end by 4 bases; junction bases not matched to a gene: 7. The CDR3 is CASSAVGTGSTEAFF. DNA for the CDR3: TGCGCCAGCAGTGCTGTTGGGACAGGGAGCACTGAAGCTTTCTTT.

The rearrangement uses TRBV2 and TRBJ2-7; possible D gene TRBD1, 6 bases. CDR3 length: 13 amino acids. The ends were cut back, 7 bases at V and 1 base at J, with 11 bases in the middle. In germline, CDR1 is SNHLY, CDR2 FYNNEI. CDR3 residues: CASNRAFSYEQYF. The CDR3 nucleotides read TGTGCCAGCAACAGGGCATTTTCCTACGAGCAGTACTTC. Filled out from reference TRBV2 and TRBJ2-7, the complete variable domain reads EPEVTQTPSHQVTQMGQEVILRCVPISNHLYFYWYRQILGQKVEFLVSFYNNEISEKSEIFDDQFSVERPDGSNFTLKIRSTKLEDSAMYFCASNRAFSYEQYFGPGTRLTVT.

J is TRBJ1-1 and V is TRBV29-1, with D perhaps TRBD1 (6 bases). In germline, CDR1 is SQVTM, CDR2 ANQGSEA. V was cut by 1 base and J by 11 bases, with 17 bases left in between. CDR3 length: 13 residues. Here the CDR3 reads CSVEGQGYSKAFF. CDR3 nucleotides: TGCAGCGTTGAAGGGCAGGGGTACAGCAAGGCTTTCTTT.

The V gene is TRBV12-5, the J gene TRBJ2-2, with D perhaps TRBD2 (6 bases). CDR1 LGHNT and CDR2 FRNRAP come from the germline V gene. Trimming left V 2 bases short and J 6 bases short, with 10 bases between. The CDR3 runs 14 residues. The CDR3 is CASGLQGEAGELFF. The CDR3 DNA reads as TGTGCTAGTGGTTTGCAAGGGGAGGCCGGGGAGCTGTTTTTT.

V and J are TRBV6-5 and TRBJ1-1; TRBD1 matches 7 bases. The CDR3 runs 13 residues. The V and J ends lost 10 bases and 1 base, in that order; junction bases with no gene match: 6. Germline V gene data show CDR1 as MNHEY and CDR2 as SVGAGI. CDR3 sequence (DNA): TGTGCCACCGCACAGGGGTCGAACACTGAAGCTTTCTTT. Translated: CATAQGSNTEAFF.